The T cell receptor (beta chain) under discussion was sequenced for a study of vaccination effects on CD4 cells after COVID-19 (dated by TCRdb to the early 2020s). For the wider study: In the ViraFEST assay, PBMC were stimulated with viral peptide pools, and antigen-specific CD4+ T cell clonotypes were then identified by expansion using TCR sequencing. Across the study, the median time from the second dose to post-vaccine sampling was 72 days (range 14 to 241). Each well held 1.5 million to 2.5 million PBMC cultured in IMDM containing roughly 5% human AB serum, roughly 9.9 IU/ml IL-2 and gentamicin, along with approximately 10 ug/ml peptides. SARS-CoV-2 spike-specific CD4+ TCR repertoires were compared before and after mRNA vaccination in COVID-19 convalescent patients and in infection-naive vaccine recipients. The full study included approximately nine COVID-19 convalescent patients and several SARS-CoV-2-naive healthy vaccine recipients. The Oncomine TCR Beta short-read assay on an Illumina iSeq 100 was used to sequence cultures from other donors in the study. Results and caveats for the whole study, not just this receptor: Limitations of the study were the small number of convalescent patients and the absence of early post-infection timepoints. Among healthy vaccine recipients, nearly all vaccine-induced clones were SARS-CoV-2 mono-reactive, and only 1 of 255 was cross-reactive with common cold coronaviruses. Clones induced by infection and clones induced by vaccination both contracted markedly at late timepoints after vaccination, which fits with T cell responses waning over time.

After less than eleven days of culture, CD4+ T cells were isolated with the EasySep CD4+ T cell isolation kit. Each participant got two doses of an mRNA SARS-CoV-2 vaccine, either BNT162b2 or mRNA-1273. None of the healthy vaccine recipients had a prior SARS-CoV-2 infection, which was confirmed by nucleocapsid antibody tests that came back negative both before and after vaccination. Half of the culture medium was replaced with fresh IL-2-containing medium on days 3 and 7. Unless noted otherwise, every peptide stimulation condition was cultured in triplicate wells. Using Ficoll-Paque Plus gradient centrifugation, PBMC were separated from whole blood and then either used fresh or cryopreserved at -140C. Genomic DNA was extracted from cultured CD4+ T cells with the QIAamp micro DNA kit. Including the terminal cysteine and phenylalanine, the CDR3 comprises 16 residues. Of the read, only the CDR3 DNA is kept; its 48 bases are in frame from base 1. Sequences LNHDA (CDR1) and SQIVND (CDR2) are obtained from the germline V gene (reference sequence). V is pruned by 3 bases and J by 1 base, leaving 4 bases of the junction without a gene match.

Library generation was performed with the immunoSEQ multiplex PCR assay. TCR beta CDR3 sequencing was performed on DNA from the cultured, isolated CD4+ T cells. Concerning the study's data processing: Non-productive TCR sequences were removed, reads were trimmed to the CDR3 region, and CDR3s of at least 7 amino acids were retained. Antigen-specific clonotypes were identified with the MANAFEST web app by comparing expansion in peptide wells against reference cultures. For clones to be considered positive, expansion at FDR<0.05 versus reference and all other wells, an odds ratio above 5, and a frequency above 0.1% in two replicate wells were required. Cross-reactive clonotypes were defined as significantly expanded in SARS-CoV-2 spike wells and in at least one common cold coronavirus spike condition. CDR3 similarity was assessed by Levenshtein distance using the stringdist R package, and unrooted trees were constructed with ape in R 3.6.1. TCRdb took this table from immuneACCESS and kept in-frame rearrangements with V and J called. Such tables lack part of the clones; where checked against another copy, unresolved V genes explain under half of the gap, and the rest is unexplained. V, J and clone size were drawn from that table, and D and trimming were deduced from the DNA. In all, the sample holds around 40,000 clones, and over 60% of those were seen once. Jointly, the top ten make up roughly a tenth of the sample.

The sample holds one count of this clone. The antigen it binds to is not known. No much larger clonotype is one base removed from it; base qualities were not supplied. The rearranged segments are TRBV19 and TRBJ2-4, and 9 junctional nucleotides match TRBD2. The sequenced sample was CD4+ T cells from PBMCs cultured without peptide, obtained after COVID-19 vaccination. The clonotype originates from a human donor who received a COVID-19 vaccine. CDR3 protein: CASSIQLAGAKNIQYF. DNA sequence: TGTGCCAGTAGTATCCAACTAGCGGGTGCCAAAAACATTCAGTACTTC.